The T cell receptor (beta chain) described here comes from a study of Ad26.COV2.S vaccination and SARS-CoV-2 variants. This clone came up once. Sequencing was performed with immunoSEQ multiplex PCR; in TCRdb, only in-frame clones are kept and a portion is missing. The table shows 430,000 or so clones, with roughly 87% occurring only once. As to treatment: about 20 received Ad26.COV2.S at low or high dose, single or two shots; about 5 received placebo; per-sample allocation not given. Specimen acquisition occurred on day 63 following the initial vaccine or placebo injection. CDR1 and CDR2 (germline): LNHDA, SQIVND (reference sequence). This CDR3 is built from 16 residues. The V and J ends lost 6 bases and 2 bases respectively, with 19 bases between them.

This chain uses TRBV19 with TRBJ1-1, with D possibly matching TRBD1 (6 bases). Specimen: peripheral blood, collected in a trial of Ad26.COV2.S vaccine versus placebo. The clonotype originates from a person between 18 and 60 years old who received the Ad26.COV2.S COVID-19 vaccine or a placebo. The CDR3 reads CASRTYREGDNTEAFF. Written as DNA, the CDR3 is TGTGCCAGTAGGACCTACAGGGAGGGAGACAACACTGAAGCTTTCTTT.